This T cell receptor beta chain was identified during a study of shared clonotypes between healthy human individuals. The study's findings and limits: Larger richness was generally estimated for naive than memory subsets.

At deep level, the assay was performed. This table comes from immunoSEQ multiplex PCR, and its TCRdb copy is limited to in-frame clones, with some not included. This repertoire shows a few hundred thousand clones, 65% found once; its top ten account for 11%. This clone turned up a few times. What it binds is unknown. CD4+ cell separation produced CD45RA+ naive and CD45RA-negative memory subsets. The sequenced sample was memory CD4+ T cells sorted from blood. Subset specified: CD45RA-negative fraction. The TCR originated in a man aged 30 to 39 in good health.

CDR3 loop: CASSFIRVNTGELFF. The CDR3 bases are TGTGCCAGCAGCTTTATCCGGGTGAACACCGGGGAGCTGTTTTTT. The chain links TRBV7-6 to TRBJ2-2; D gene ambiguous. The CDR3 consists of 15 residues. Germline CDR1 reads SGHVS; CDR2 reads FNYEAQ. V was trimmed by 3 bases and J by 1 base, leaving 9 bases between them.